The 23 T cell receptor beta chains reported below all come from one sample, sequenced in a study of CD8 T cells in ankylosing spondylitis. TCRdb ran MiXCR on the 5' RACE reads and lists one entry per CDR3 protein. The table shows more than 300,000 distinct CDR3 sequences, with roughly 10% occurring only once. Sequences were obtained from blood, either unsorted or a sorted T cell fraction (not recorded which). All receptors derive from a female donor with ankylosing spondylitis or in good health (not recorded which).

There are many counts of this clonotype. J is TRBJ1-6 and V is TRBV18; weak D call: TRBD1 (6 bases). CDR3 length equals 17 residues. Germline values: CDR1 KGHSH, CDR2 LQKENI. V lost 0 bases and J 7 bases, leaving 16 bases between the germline ends. The CDR3 DNA is TGTGCCAGCTCACCACCGATGTCCCAGGGGAGGAATTCACCCCTCCACTTT. It is translated as CASSPPMSQGRNSPLHF.

This clonotype has just a few counts. The J gene is TRBJ2-7, the V gene TRBV5-1; tentatively, D is TRBD2 (6 bases). This CDR3 has 13 amino acids. Germline loops: CDR1 SGHRS, CDR2 YFSETQ. V was shortened by 1 base and J by 5 bases, with 10 bases between the two germline ends. The CDR3 DNA reads as TGCGCCAGCAGCTTGCGCGGGACCCACGAGCAGTACTTC. Its protein is CASSLRGTHEQYF.

This clonotype was picked up many times. CDR3 loop: CASSLAVGAAFF. Written as DNA, the CDR3 is TGTGCCAGCAGCTTAGCCGTTGGGGCGGCTTTCTTT. The V and J genes are TRBV7-9 and TRBJ1-1; weak D call: TRBD1 (5 bases). The CDR3 covers 12 residues. Germline-derived CDR1 and CDR2 are SEHNR and FQNEAQ (reference sequence). V dropped 0 bases and J dropped 11 bases, with 10 bases sitting between them. The full variable domain, in which reference TRBV7-9 and TRBJ1-1 provide the parts outside the CDR3, is DTGVSQNPRHKITKRGQNVTFRCDPISEHNRLYWYRQTLGQGPEFLTYFQNEAQLEKSRLLSDRFSAERPKGSFSTLEIQRTEQGDSAMYLCASSLAVGAAFFGQGTRLTVV.

Many counts were recorded for this clonotype. V is TRBV12-3 or TRBV12-4 and J is TRBJ2-7; possible D gene TRBD2, 5 bases. The CDR3 sequence is 11 residues long. V lost 7 bases to trimming and J lost 7 bases, with 11 bases between them. In DNA, the CDR3 is TGTGCCAGCATCCCGCAGCGGGAGCAGTACTTC. Its translation: CASIPQREQYF.

This clonotype occurred a few times. This chain joins TRBV9 and TRBJ2-2; D not resolved. CDR1 and CDR2 from the germline V gene are SGDLS and YYNGEE. V was clipped by 3 bases and J by 2 bases, with 5 bases between them. This CDR3 region has 13 residues. The CDR3 sequence: CASSDVNTGELFF. In DNA, the CDR3 is TGTGCCAGCAGCGACGTCAACACCGGGGAGCTGTTTTTT.

The sample holds many counts of this clonotype. The chain carries TRBV20-1 and TRBJ2-1, with D possibly called TRBD1 or TRBD2 (5 bases each). The CDR3 runs 14 residues. Germline values: CDR1 DFQATT, CDR2 SNEGSKA (reference sequence). V lost 0 bases to trimming and J lost 12 bases, with 18 bases between them. This CDR3 is CSARDSRGPQWQFF. DNA of the CDR3: TGCAGTGCTAGAGATTCGAGGGGCCCACAGTGGCAGTTCTTC.

This clonotype has ten or more counts. This chain uses TRBV10-2 with TRBJ2-1; 7 positions agree with TRBD2. Unmatched junction bases numbered 5, after V lost 5 bases and J lost 4 bases. CDR3 length equals 14 residues. Looked up from germline, CDR1 is WSHSY and CDR2 is SAAADI. CDR3 nucleotides: TGCGCCAGCAGTAGGCTAGCGGTATACAATGAGCAGTTCTTC. This translates into CASSRLAVYNEQFF.

This clonotype has at least ten counts. The chain uses TRBV20-1 and TRBJ2-3; D not certain. Trimming stripped 3 bases from V and 2 bases from J, with 9 bases between. The germline gives CDR1 DFQATT, CDR2 SNEGSKA (reference sequence). The CDR3 consists of 13 residues. The CDR3 region has the DNA TGCAGTGCTAGTTCAGAAAACACAGATACGCAGTATTTT. Protein: CSASSENTDTQYF.

This clonotype was seen a few times. The chain recombines TRBV29-1 with TRBJ2-1, with a tentative D call TRBD2 (5 bases). V lost 1 base and J 7 bases, leaving 20 bases between the germline ends. The CDR3 has 16 amino acids. Germline lookup yields CDR1 SQVTM and CDR2 ANQGSEA. CDR3 region: CSVEGSRGGGVNEQFF. In DNA form, the CDR3 reads TGCAGCGTTGAAGGAAGTCGTGGAGGTGGGGTGAATGAGCAGTTCTTC.

This rearrangement joins TRBV4-1 to TRBJ2-1, with D hard to call. V was clipped by 4 bases and J by 10 bases, with 14 bases between them. Per the germline V gene, CDR1 is MGHRA and CDR2 is YSYEKL. The CDR3 is 13 residues long. The CDR3 loop reads CASSPQSSREQFF. CDR3 DNA: TGCGCCAGCAGCCCACAATCGAGCCGGGAGCAGTTCTTC.

This clonotype was seen repeatedly, ten times or more. The rearrangement links TRBV5-1 to TRBJ2-2, with D tentatively TRBD1 (6 bases). The CDR3 loop spans 15 amino acids. V lost 4 bases, J lost 2 bases, and 12 bases lay in between. Germline V gives CDR1 SGHRS, CDR2 YFSETQ. DNA of the CDR3: TGCGCCAGCAGCCCGGGACACCAAAACACCGGGGAGCTGTTTTTT. Translating gives CASSPGHQNTGELFF.

At least ten counts were recorded for this clonotype. V and J are TRBV6-1 and TRBJ2-4; D ambiguous. Germline assignment: CDR1 MNHNS and CDR2 SASEGT. This CDR3 spans 13 amino acids. V lost 1 base, J lost 9 bases, and 10 bases lay in between. CDR3 amino acids: CASSEDEKFIQYF. CDR3 bases: TGTGCCAGCAGTGAAGACGAGAAATTCATTCAGTACTTC.

This clonotype was counted at least ten times. The genes are TRBV20-1 and TRBJ2-4; D not certain. The V and J ends lost 6 bases and 0 bases respectively, with 9 bases between them. Germline CDR1 DFQATT, CDR2 SNEGSKA (reference sequence). The CDR3 sequence is 13 residues long. This chain's CDR3 is CSAKQLAKNIQYF. CDR3 sequence (DNA): TGCAGTGCAAAACAGCTAGCCAAAAACATTCAGTACTTC.

In its sample, this clonotype was seen many times. V is TRBV9 and J is TRBJ1-6, with D possibly matching TRBD1 (5 bases). V lost 0 bases to trimming and J lost 8 bases, with 12 bases between them. Looked up from germline, CDR1 is SGDLS and CDR2 is YYNGEE. This CDR3 is 15 amino acids long. CDR3 sequence reads: CASSVVGREDSPLHF. The DNA of the CDR3 is TGTGCCAGCAGCGTAGTAGGCAGGGAAGATTCACCCCTCCACTTT.

The chain has TRBV7-6 and TRBJ2-5, with 8 positions matching TRBD1. Germline CDR1 SGHVS, CDR2 FNYEAQ. The CDR3 is made up of 16 amino acids. Losses at the gene ends were 5 bases for V and 0 bases for J; bases not matched to a gene: 8. In DNA, the CDR3 is TGTGCCAGCAGCCGCCCGACAGGGGCGTACCAAGAGACCCAGTACTTC. This translates into CASSRPTGAYQETQYF.

This clonotype was seen at least ten times. V gene TRBV20-1 combines with J gene TRBJ2-1; either TRBD1 or TRBD2 may fit D (5 bases each). The CDR3 extends over 18 amino acids. V was trimmed by 6 bases and J by 8 bases, leaving 32 bases between them. Germline values: CDR1 DFQATT, CDR2 SNEGSKA (reference sequence). The CDR3 DNA reads as TGCAGTGCCCTCCGGCCACAGGAGACCCTGGGGGTCTTAGATGAGCAGTTCTTC. Amino acids: CSALRPQETLGVLDEQFF.

A few counts support this clonotype. The chain uses TRBV18 and TRBJ2-7; 11 nucleotides agree with TRBD1. J gave up 0 bases and V 5 bases, and 3 bases lay outside the gene matches. The CDR3 loop spans 15 amino acids. Looked up from germline, CDR1 is KGHSH and CDR2 is LQKENI. This chain's CDR3 is CASSGGTGGSYEQYF. The CDR3 nucleotides are TGTGCCAGCTCAGGCGGGACAGGGGGCTCCTACGAGCAGTACTTC.

This clonotype showed up many times. The chain combines TRBV18 with TRBJ1-5; weak D call: TRBD1 (5 bases). The CDR3 totals 18 residues. Germline V gene lookup returns CDR1 KGHSH and CDR2 LQKENI. The V end was cut by 2 bases, the J end by 0 bases, with 17 bases between. For the CDR3, the DNA is TGTGCCAGCTCACCATTTGGGACGGACGGCTATAGCAATCAGCCCCAGCATTTT. It specifies CASSPFGTDGYSNQPQHF. The variable domain in full, with the rest retrieved from reference TRBV18 and TRBJ1-5, is NAGVMQNPRHLVRRRGQEARLRCSPMKGHSHVYWYRQLPEEGLKFMVYLQKENIIDESGMPKERFSAEFPKEGPSILRIQQVVRGDSAAYFCASSPFGTDGYSNQPQHFGDGTRLSIL.

CDR3 DNA: TGTGCCAGCAGTTTTCAGGGAAGCGGACCCCGCAATGAGCAGTTCTTC. As protein: CASSFQGSGPRNEQFF. V gene TRBV12-3 or TRBV12-4 combines with J gene TRBJ2-1; tentatively, D is TRBD1 or TRBD2 (5 bases each). This CDR3 is built from 16 residues. Trimming removed 3 bases from V and 6 bases from J, with 18 bases in between.

This clonotype was picked up a small number of times. The chain combines TRBV5-6 with TRBJ2-1, with 8 bases identical to TRBD1. Germline V gives CDR1 SGHDT, CDR2 YYEEEE. The CDR3 contains 17 residues. Trimming removed 4 bases from V and 2 bases from J; junction bases left unmatched: 11. CDR3 nucleotide sequence: TGTGCCAGCAGCCATGCAAGAAAACAGGGGGCCTACAATGAGCAGTTCTTC. Its protein is CASSHARKQGAYNEQFF.

The V call is TRBV5-1, the J call TRBJ2-1; possibly TRBD1 or TRBD2 for D (5 bases each). The germline V gene encodes CDR1 SGHRS and CDR2 YFSETQ. The CDR3 is 14 amino acids. The ends were cut back, 2 bases at V and 6 bases at J, with 12 bases in the middle. CDR3 residues: CASSFGTPGNEQFF. Here the CDR3 DNA reads TGCGCCAGCAGCTTCGGGACCCCAGGCAATGAGCAGTTCTTC.

Only a few counts were recorded for this clonotype. The rearrangement uses TRBV20-1 and TRBJ2-5; D unclear. The V end lost 2 bases, the J end lost 1 base, and 14 bases lay between the germline ends. CDR1 DFQATT and CDR2 SNEGSKA come from the germline V gene (reference sequence). CDR3 size: 15 residues. The CDR3 bases are TGCAGTGCTAGACTCCGACGGTCGGTCCAAGAGACCCAGTACTTC. It codes for CSARLRRSVQETQYF.

The chain recombines TRBV7-9 with TRBJ1-4; weak D call: TRBD1 (6 bases). This CDR3 comprises 16 residues. V gave up 4 bases and J gave up 5 bases, with 17 bases separating them. The germline gives CDR1 SEHNR, CDR2 FQNEAQ (reference sequence). The CDR3 protein is CASSSTGWRGNEKLFF. The CDR3 DNA is TGTGCCAGCAGCTCGACAGGTTGGAGGGGGAATGAAAAACTGTTTTTT. Using reference TRBV7-9 and TRBJ1-4 for the parts outside the CDR3, the full variable domain is DTGVSQNPRHKITKRGQNVTFRCDPISEHNRLYWYRQTLGQGPEFLTYFQNEAQLEKSRLLSDRFSAERPKGSFSTLEIQRTEQGDSAMYLCASSSTGWRGNEKLFFGSGTQLSVL.